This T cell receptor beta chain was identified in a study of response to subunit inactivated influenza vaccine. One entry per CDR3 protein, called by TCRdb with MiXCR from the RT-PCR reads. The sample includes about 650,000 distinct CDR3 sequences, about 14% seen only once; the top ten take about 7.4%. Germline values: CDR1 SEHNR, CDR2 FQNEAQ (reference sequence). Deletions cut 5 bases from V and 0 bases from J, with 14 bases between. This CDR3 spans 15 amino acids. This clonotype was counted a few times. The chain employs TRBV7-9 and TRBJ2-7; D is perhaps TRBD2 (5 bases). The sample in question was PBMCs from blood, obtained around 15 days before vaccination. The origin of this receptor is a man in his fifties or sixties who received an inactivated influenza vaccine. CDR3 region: CASSPRASNSYEQYF. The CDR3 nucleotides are TGTGCCAGCAGCCCCCGGGCTAGCAACTCCTACGAGCAGTACTTC.